Shown below are 31 T cell receptor beta chains from a single sample sequenced in a study of T cell repertoires in cytomegalovirus infection. MiXCR, applied by TCRdb to the reads, yields one record per CDR3 protein. The table includes around 350,000 distinct CDR3 sequences, around a sixth detected once. Sequencing used PBMCs. These receptors originate from a human donor in good health (CMV status not recorded). Some clones in this sample may be carry-over from other donors' samples.

This clonotype was seen repeatedly, ten times or more. This sequence joins TRBV7-2 and TRBJ1-3; D gene unclear. The CDR3 loop spans 14 amino acids. Germline assignment: CDR1 SGHTA and CDR2 FQGNSA. The V gene lost 1 base and the J gene lost 3 bases, with 7 bases spanning the gap. CDR3 sequence: CASSLGWNGNTIYF. The CDR3 bases are TGTGCCAGCAGCTTAGGTTGGAATGGAAACACCATATATTTT. Using reference TRBV7-2 and TRBJ1-3 for the parts outside the CDR3, the full variable domain is GAGVSQSPSNKVTEKGKDVELRCDPISGHTALYWYRQSLGQGLEFLIYFQGNSAPDKSGLPSDRFSAERTGGSVSTLTIQRTQQEDSAVYLCASSLGWNGNTIYFGEGSWLTVV.

This clonotype appeared many times. This chain connects TRBV7-2 to TRBJ2-7; 9 positions agree with TRBD1. Germline V gene lookup returns CDR1 SGHTA and CDR2 FQGNSA. Trimming took 5 bases from V and 3 from J; bases not matched to a gene: 8. This CDR3 region has 15 residues. CDR3 amino acids: CASSLGQGQFYEQYF. In DNA, the CDR3 is TGTGCCAGCAGCCTAGGACAGGGGCAGTTCTACGAGCAGTACTTC.

The chain carries TRBV18 and TRBJ2-7; 8 bases map to TRBD1. This CDR3 contains 13 residues. CDR1 is KGHSH, CDR2 LQKENI, per germline. The V gene end was trimmed by 4 bases and the J gene end by 6 bases; junction bases not matched to a gene: 5. The CDR3 nucleotides are TGTGCCAGCTCACTCGGGACAGGTGGCGAGCAGTACTTC. This encodes CASSLGTGGEQYF.

Ten or more counts support this clonotype. V gene TRBV11-3 combines with J gene TRBJ1-3; no reliable D call. Trimming took off 4 bases at V and 1 base at J, with 11 bases between the two ends. Germline CDR1 is SGHNT and CDR2 is YENEEA. The CDR3 contains 15 residues. CDR3 in amino acids: CASSSPGYSGNTIYF. The DNA for the CDR3 is TGTGCCAGCAGCTCTCCCGGGTATTCTGGAAACACCATATATTTT. Drawing the rest from reference TRBV11-3 and TRBJ1-3, the complete variable domain is EAGVVQSPRYKIIEKKQPVAFWCNPISGHNTLYWYLQNLGQGPELLIRYENEEAVDDSQLPKDRFSAERLKGVDSTLKIQPAELGDSAVYLCASSSPGYSGNTIYFGEGSWLTVV.

In this sample, this clonotype turned up once. Lacking the conserved final phenylalanine or tryptophan, this CDR3 likely reflects a read error. J is TRBJ2-1 and V is TRBV20-1, with D possibly being TRBD2 (6 bases). V gave up 6 bases and J gave up 10 bases, with 13 bases separating them. The CDR3 runs 11 residues. Looked up from germline, CDR1 is DFQATT and CDR2 is SNEGSKA (reference sequence). DNA of the CDR3: TGCAGTGCCATGTTAGCGGCCGAGCAGTTCTTA. Protein: CSAMLAAEQFL.

This clonotype came up a few times. This chain links TRBV4-1 with TRBJ1-2; D is uncertain. The CDR3 sequence is 10 residues long. CDR1 is MGHRA, CDR2 YSYEKL, per germline. V was cut by 7 bases and J by 6 bases, with 6 bases left in between. The CDR3: CASKRNGYTF. The CDR3 DNA reads as TGCGCCAGCAAAAGAAATGGCTACACCTTC.

This clonotype was seen only a few times. The chain links TRBV4-3 to TRBJ1-1; D perhaps matches TRBD1 (5 bases). Trimming left V 5 bases short and J 9 bases short, with 7 bases between. From germline, CDR1 is LGHNA and CDR2 YSLEER. The CDR3 covers 10 residues. In DNA form, the CDR3 reads TGCGCCAGCAGCGACAGAAAAGCTTTCTTT. Its protein is CASSDRKAFF.

This clonotype was recorded a few times. This chain connects TRBV20-1 to TRBJ2-1; 8 nucleotides line up with TRBD2. The J segment lost 5 bases and the V segment lost 6 bases, leaving 9 bases of the junction unmatched. Germline lookup yields CDR1 DFQATT and CDR2 SNEGSKA (reference sequence). The CDR3 has 14 residues. The CDR3 DNA reads as TGCAGTGCCCTTCGCAGCGGGGGACACAATGAGCAGTTCTTC. This translates into CSALRSGGHNEQFF.

V is TRBV28 and J is TRBJ2-1; no clear D. The germline V gene has CDR1 MDHEN and CDR2 SYDVKM. V lost 7 bases and J 10 bases, leaving 11 bases between the germline ends. CDR3 length equals 11 residues. The DNA for the CDR3 is TGTGCCAGCACCCGGCCCAGCGAGCAGTTCTTC. It codes for CASTRPSEQFF.

This clonotype turned up a few times. The chain combines TRBV15 with TRBJ1-2; TRBD1 matches 9 bases. Germline V gives CDR1 LNHNV, CDR2 YYDKDF (reference sequence). Losses at the gene ends were 0 bases for V and 8 bases for J; bases not matched to a gene: 7. The CDR3 runs to 15 residues. CDR3 amino acids: CATSREYRGLQGYTF. Here the CDR3 DNA reads TGTGCCACCAGCAGAGAGTACAGGGGGCTTCAGGGCTACACCTTC.

This clonotype was counted at least ten times. Here the CDR3 DNA reads TGTGCCAGCAGCTTAAGCGGGAGCCCCGGGGAAGAGACCCAGTACTTC. Protein product: CASSLSGSPGEETQYF. The chain employs TRBV7-2 and TRBJ2-5; 8 bases are shared with TRBD2. Trimming took 2 bases from V and 3 from J; bases not matched to a gene: 8. CDR3 length: 16 amino acids. Germline CDR1 and CDR2: SGHTA and FQGNSA.

The sample holds many counts of this clonotype. The gene calls are TRBV7-2 and TRBJ2-7; 13 bases align to TRBD2. This CDR3 contains 17 residues. The junction had 9 bases not matched to a gene; V was cut back by 4 bases and J by 3 bases. CDR1 and CDR2 (germline): SGHTA, FQGNSA. The CDR3 bases are TGTGCCAGCAGCTCCGGGGGACTAGCGGGATTCAACTACGAGCAGTACTTC. Translating gives CASSSGGLAGFNYEQYF.

This clonotype was seen many times. This chain uses TRBV7-2 with TRBJ1-6, with D possibly matching TRBD1 (6 bases). The V gene's germline CDR1 is SGHTA and CDR2 FQGNSA. V lost 5 bases and J 9 bases, leaving 20 bases between the germline ends. The CDR3 runs 16 residues. The CDR3 DNA follows: TGTGCCAGCAGCCAAAGATCACAGGGAAATGGTTCACCCCTCCACTTT. This gives the protein CASSQRSQGNGSPLHF.

In this sample, this clonotype turned up many times. This chain connects TRBV28 to TRBJ1-6, with D perhaps TRBD1 (5 bases). The ends were cut back, 4 bases at V and 4 bases at J, with 11 bases in the middle. This CDR3 region has 15 residues. CDR1 and CDR2 (germline): MDHEN, SYDVKM. The CDR3 loop reads CASSYRRGYNSPLHF. CDR3 DNA sequence: TGTGCCAGCAGTTACAGGAGAGGTTATAATTCACCCCTCCACTTT. Variable domain in full (rest from reference TRBV28 and TRBJ1-6): DVKVTQSSRYLVKRTGEKVFLECVQDMDHENMFWYRQDPGLGLRLIYFSYDVKMKEKGDIPEGYSVSREKKERFSLILESASTNQTSMYLCASSYRRGYNSPLHFGNGTRLTVT.

The chain is built from TRBV20-1 and TRBJ2-7, with TRBD2 as a possible D gene (5 bases). The ends were cut back, 1 base at V and 3 bases at J, with 13 bases in the middle. CDR1 and CDR2 (germline): DFQATT, SNEGSKA (reference sequence). CDR3 length: 14 amino acids. CDR3 DNA: TGCAGTGCTAGAGCCTCGGACTGGGGCTACGAGCAGTACTTC. It is translated as CSARASDWGYEQYF.

This clonotype was seen only a few times. The CDR3 region has the DNA TGTGCCAGCAGCTTACGAGACCGCTCTTCCTCAGAGCAGTACTTC. Translating gives CASSLRDRSSSEQYF. The rearrangement links TRBV7-8 to TRBJ2-7; D gene uncertain. V was shortened by 2 bases and J by 7 bases, with 18 bases between the two germline ends. Germline CDR1 reads SGHVS; CDR2 reads FQNEAQ. The CDR3 is 15 residues long.

This clonotype was recorded many times. This rearrangement joins TRBV7-6 to TRBJ2-7, with 10 bases that match TRBD2. The CDR3 consists of 15 residues. The germline gives CDR1 SGHVS, CDR2 FNYEAQ. The J segment lost 4 bases and the V segment lost 1 base, leaving 4 bases of the junction unmatched. The CDR3 nucleotides are TGTGCCAGCAGCTTAGTTGCTAGCGGGAGATACGAGCAGTACTTC. Translation: CASSLVASGRYEQYF.

This clonotype occurred once. The V gene is TRBV5-4, the J gene TRBJ2-1, with unresolved D. V was trimmed by 4 bases and J by 8 bases, leaving 16 bases between them. The CDR3 totals 14 residues. Germline lookup yields CDR1 SGHNT and CDR2 YYREEE (reference sequence). CDR3 in DNA: TGTGCCAGCAGCCCCACCCAGACCCACGATGAGCAGTTCTTC. Translated: CASSPTQTHDEQFF.

In this sample, this clonotype turned up many times. For the CDR3, the DNA is TGTGCCAGCGGAGAGCGTGGGGGCGGGACGGGGACCCAGTACTTC. It yields the protein CASGERGGGTGTQYF. This chain uses TRBV7-2 with TRBJ2-5, with D perhaps TRBD1 or TRBD2 (6 bases each). This CDR3 is built from 15 residues. From germline, CDR1 is SGHTA and CDR2 FQGNSA. V lost 8 bases and J 7 bases, leaving 23 bases between the germline ends.

This clonotype turned up a few times. The chain couples TRBV7-2 to TRBJ2-3; D ambiguous. Trimming cost V 3 bases and J 6 bases, with 13 bases left between them. CDR1 SGHTA and CDR2 FQGNSA come from the germline V gene. This CDR3 has 14 residues. Here the CDR3 reads CASSFGPFRDTQYF. The DNA of the CDR3 is TGTGCCAGCAGCTTCGGGCCTTTTCGGGATACGCAGTATTTT. Supplemented by reference TRBV7-2 and TRBJ2-3, the full variable domain reads GAGVSQSPSNKVTEKGKDVELRCDPISGHTALYWYRQSLGQGLEFLIYFQGNSAPDKSGLPSDRFSAERTGGSVSTLTIQRTQQEDSAVYLCASSFGPFRDTQYFGPGTRLTVL.

There are many counts of this clonotype. The chain recombines TRBV7-9 with TRBJ2-5, with D possibly called TRBD1 or TRBD2 (7 bases each). V lost 10 bases to trimming and J lost 4 bases, with 16 bases between them. Germline V lookup: CDR1 SEHNR, CDR2 FQNEAQ (reference sequence). The CDR3 spans 13 residues. In DNA form, the CDR3 reads TGTGCCACCAGGGGGGGAAAAGGAGAGACCCAGTACTTC. This translates into CATRGGKGETQYF.

The chain is built from TRBV11-2 and TRBJ1-1; D may be TRBD1 (5 bases). The length of the CDR3 is 15 residues. V was clipped by 2 bases and J by 3 bases, with 13 bases between them. Germline V gene sequence: CDR1 SGHAT, CDR2 FQNNGV. The CDR3 loop is CASSLTEGFHTEAFF. The CDR3 nucleotides read TGTGCCAGCAGCTTAACAGAGGGGTTTCACACTGAAGCTTTCTTT.

This clonotype came up many times. The V and J genes are TRBV7-8 and TRBJ2-3, with 9 bases that match TRBD2. The ends lost 1 base at V and 8 bases at J; junction bases unmatched: 10. The CDR3 totals 16 residues. Germline-derived CDR1 and CDR2 are SGHVS and FQNEAQ. The CDR3 loop reads CASSLGAGGPGGTQYF. The DNA of the CDR3 is TGTGCCAGCAGCTTAGGGGCGGGAGGGCCAGGTGGTACGCAGTATTTT.

J is TRBJ2-1 and V is TRBV18; D not certain. The CDR3 consists of 15 residues. The germline V gene encodes CDR1 KGHSH and CDR2 LQKENI. Trimming left V 2 bases short and J 4 bases short, with 12 bases between. The CDR3 region is CASSPALVEYNEQFF. The CDR3 region has the DNA TGTGCCAGCTCACCAGCATTGGTAGAGTACAATGAGCAGTTCTTC.

This clonotype was picked up many times. In DNA form, the CDR3 reads TGTGCCAGCAGCTTCGAGCGGAGGCAGCCCCAGCATTTT. Its translation: CASSFERRQPQHF. The chain has TRBV7-2 and TRBJ1-5; D is uncertain. The germline CDR1 and CDR2 sequences are SGHTA and FQGNSA. The CDR3 consists of 13 residues. The V gene lost 3 bases and the J gene lost 7 bases, with 10 bases spanning the gap. Looking up the rest from reference TRBV7-2 and TRBJ1-5 gives the full variable domain: GAGVSQSPSNKVTEKGKDVELRCDPISGHTALYWYRQSLGQGLEFLIYFQGNSAPDKSGLPSDRFSAERTGGSVSTLTIQRTQQEDSAVYLCASSFERRQPQHFGDGTRLSIL.

This clonotype appeared many times. The chain combines TRBV7-8 with TRBJ1-6, with a tentative D call TRBD1 (6 bases). CDR1 is SGHVS, CDR2 FQNEAQ, per germline. Trimming left V 1 base short and J 9 bases short, with 16 bases between. CDR3 length: 16 amino acids. CDR3 DNA sequence: TGTGCCAGCAGCTTAGACCCCCCAGGGGTTGGTTCACCCCTCCACTTT. Translating gives CASSLDPPGVGSPLHF.

The table lists this clonotype with a few counts. This chain's CDR3 is CSAGHRVGYTF. DNA for the CDR3: TGCAGTGCAGGTCATCGGGTGGGCTACACCTTC. The V gene is TRBV20-1, the J gene TRBJ1-2; D not certain. This CDR3 has 11 amino acids. The germline V gene has CDR1 DFQATT and CDR2 SNEGSKA (reference sequence). Trimming stripped 6 bases from V and 8 bases from J, with 13 bases between.

The chain uses TRBV19 and TRBJ2-3; perhaps TRBD1 as D (5 bases). The CDR3 sequence is 15 residues long. Germline V gives CDR1 LNHDA, CDR2 SQIVND (reference sequence). The CDR3 protein is CASKRGDVSGDTQYF. The CDR3 DNA sequence: TGTGCTTCAAAAAGGGGTGATGTATCAGGGGATACGCAGTATTTT. Full variable domain (rest looked up from reference TRBV19 and TRBJ2-3): DGGITQSPKYLFRKEGQNVTLSCEQNLNHDAMYWYRQDPGQGLRLIYYSQIVNDFQKGDIAEGYSVSREKKESFPLTVTSAQKNPTAFYLCASKRGDVSGDTQYFGPGTRLTVL.

The gene calls are TRBV20-1 and TRBJ2-4; perhaps TRBD1 as D (5 bases). Trimming took off 3 bases at V and 7 bases at J, with 7 bases between the two ends. The germline V gene has CDR1 DFQATT and CDR2 SNEGSKA (reference sequence). The CDR3 has 11 residues. CDR3: CSARQGNIQYF. The CDR3 nucleotides read TGCAGTGCTAGGCAGGGTAACATTCAGTACTTC.

This clonotype turned up a few times. This rearrangement joins TRBV29-1 to TRBJ1-2, with D possibly matching TRBD1 (5 bases). The CDR3 runs to 15 residues. Looked up from germline, CDR1 is SQVTM and CDR2 is ANQGSEA. The V gene lost 6 bases and the J gene lost 8 bases, with 25 bases spanning the gap. The CDR3 sequence: CSVESAGLRGGGYTF. Here the CDR3 DNA reads TGCAGCGTCGAGTCGGCGGGATTACGCGGGGGAGGCTACACCTTC.

The chain recombines TRBV10-3 with TRBJ2-1, with D uncertain. Trimming took 0 bases from V and 5 from J, leaving 14 bases between them. Germline V gene sequence: CDR1 ENHRY, CDR2 SYGVKD. CDR3 length equals 16 residues. CDR3 DNA: TGTGCCATCAGTGAGTCCGGCCAGGCGGCGCACAATGAGCAGTTCTTC. This gives the protein CAISESGQAAHNEQFF.